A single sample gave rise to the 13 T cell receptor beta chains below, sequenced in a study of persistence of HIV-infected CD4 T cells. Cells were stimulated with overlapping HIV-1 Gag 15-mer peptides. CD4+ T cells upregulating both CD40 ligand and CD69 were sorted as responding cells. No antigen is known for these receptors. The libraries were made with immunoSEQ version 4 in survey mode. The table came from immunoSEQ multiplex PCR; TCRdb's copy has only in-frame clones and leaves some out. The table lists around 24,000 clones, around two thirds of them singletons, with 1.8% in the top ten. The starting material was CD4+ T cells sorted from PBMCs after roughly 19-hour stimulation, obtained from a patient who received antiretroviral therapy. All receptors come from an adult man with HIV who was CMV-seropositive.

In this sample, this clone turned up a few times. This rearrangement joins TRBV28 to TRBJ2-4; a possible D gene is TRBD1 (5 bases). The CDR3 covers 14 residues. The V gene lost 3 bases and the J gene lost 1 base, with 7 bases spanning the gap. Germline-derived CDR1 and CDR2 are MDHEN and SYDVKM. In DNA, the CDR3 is TGTGCCAGCAGTTTGGCAGGGGCCAAAAACATTCAGTACTTC. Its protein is CASSLAGAKNIQYF.

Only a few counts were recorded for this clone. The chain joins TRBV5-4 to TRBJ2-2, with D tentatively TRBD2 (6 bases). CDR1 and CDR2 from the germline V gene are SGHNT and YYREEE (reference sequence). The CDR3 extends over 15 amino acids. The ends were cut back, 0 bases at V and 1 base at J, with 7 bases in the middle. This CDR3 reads CASSLGRGNTGELFF. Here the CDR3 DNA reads TGTGCCAGCAGCTTGGGGCGGGGGAACACCGGGGAGCTGTTTTTT.

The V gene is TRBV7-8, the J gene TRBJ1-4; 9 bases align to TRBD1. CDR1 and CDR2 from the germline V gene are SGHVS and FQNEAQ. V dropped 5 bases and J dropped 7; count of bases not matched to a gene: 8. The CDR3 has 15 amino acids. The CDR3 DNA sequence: TGTGCCAGCAGCGTATCCGGGACAGGGACTGAAAAACTGTTTTTT. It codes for CASSVSGTGTEKLFF. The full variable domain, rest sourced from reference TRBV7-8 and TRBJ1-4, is GAGVSQSPRYKVAKRGQDVALRCDPISGHVSLFWYQQALGQGPEFLTYFQNEAQLDKSGLPSDRFFAERPEGSVSTLKIQRTQQEDSAVYLCASSVSGTGTEKLFFGSGTQLSVL.

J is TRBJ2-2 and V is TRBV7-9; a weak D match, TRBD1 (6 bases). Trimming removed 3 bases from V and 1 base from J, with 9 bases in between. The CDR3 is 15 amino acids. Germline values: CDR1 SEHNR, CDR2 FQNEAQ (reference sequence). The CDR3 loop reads CASSLGTKNTGELFF. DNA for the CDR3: TGTGCCAGCAGCTTGGGGACAAAGAACACCGGGGAGCTGTTTTTT. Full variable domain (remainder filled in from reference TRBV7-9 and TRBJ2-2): DTGVSQNPRHKITKRGQNVTFRCDPISEHNRLYWYRQTLGQGPEFLTYFQNEAQLEKSRLLSDRFSAERPKGSFSTLEIQRTEQGDSAMYLCASSLGTKNTGELFFGEGSRLTVL.

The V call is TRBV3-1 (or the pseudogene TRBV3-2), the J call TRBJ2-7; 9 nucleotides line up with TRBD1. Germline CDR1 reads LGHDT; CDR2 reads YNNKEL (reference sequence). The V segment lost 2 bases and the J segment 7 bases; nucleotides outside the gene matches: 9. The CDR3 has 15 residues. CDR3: CASSQPGQGRGEQYF. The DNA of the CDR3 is TGTGCCAGCAGCCAACCTGGACAGGGGCGAGGGGAGCAGTACTTC.

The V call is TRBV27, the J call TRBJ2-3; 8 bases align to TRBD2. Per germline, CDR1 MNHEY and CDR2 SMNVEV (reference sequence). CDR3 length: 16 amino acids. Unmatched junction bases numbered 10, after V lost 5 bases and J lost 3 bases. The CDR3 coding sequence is TGTGCCAGCAGTCCCCCTGGGACTAGGGGAACAGATACGCAGTATTTT. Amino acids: CASSPPGTRGTDTQYF.

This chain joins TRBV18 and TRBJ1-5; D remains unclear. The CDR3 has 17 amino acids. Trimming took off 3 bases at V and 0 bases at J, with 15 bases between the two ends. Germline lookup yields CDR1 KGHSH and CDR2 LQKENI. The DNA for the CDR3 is TGTGCCAGCTCACCGGGTATAGCGGTATATAGCAATCAGCCCCAGCATTTT. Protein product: CASSPGIAVYSNQPQHF.

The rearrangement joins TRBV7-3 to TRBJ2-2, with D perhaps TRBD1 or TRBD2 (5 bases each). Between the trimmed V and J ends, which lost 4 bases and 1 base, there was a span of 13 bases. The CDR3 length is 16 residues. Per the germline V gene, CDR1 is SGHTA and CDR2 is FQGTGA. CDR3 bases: TGTGCCAGCAGCTCTTCCGGGGCCGGGAACACCGGGGAGCTGTTTTTT. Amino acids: CASSSSGAGNTGELFF.

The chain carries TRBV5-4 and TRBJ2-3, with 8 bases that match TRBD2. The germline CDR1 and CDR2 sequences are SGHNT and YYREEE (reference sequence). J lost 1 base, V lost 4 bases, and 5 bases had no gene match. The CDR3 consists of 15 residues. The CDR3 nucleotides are TGTGCCAGCAGCCCGGGGACTAGGGGCACAGATACGCAGTATTTT. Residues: CASSPGTRGTDTQYF.

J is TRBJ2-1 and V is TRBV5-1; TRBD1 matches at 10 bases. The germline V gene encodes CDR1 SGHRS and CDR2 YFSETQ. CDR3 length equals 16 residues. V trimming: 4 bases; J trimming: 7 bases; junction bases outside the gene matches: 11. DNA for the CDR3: TGCGCCAGCAGCGTAGAAGGACAGGGGGTACGGAATGAGCAGTTCTTC. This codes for CASSVEGQGVRNEQFF.

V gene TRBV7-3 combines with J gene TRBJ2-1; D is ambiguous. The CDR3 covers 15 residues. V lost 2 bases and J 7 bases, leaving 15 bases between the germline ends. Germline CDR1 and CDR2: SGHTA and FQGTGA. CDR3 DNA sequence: TGTGCCAGCAGCTTACAGTTAGTCTCGGATAATGAGCAGTTCTTC. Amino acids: CASSLQLVSDNEQFF.

The DNA for the CDR3 is TGTGCCATCAGTCAGCCACCCGGACTAGCGGGAATCACCGGGGAGCTGTTTTTT. It is translated as CAISQPPGLAGITGELFF. This chain joins TRBV10-3 and TRBJ2-2; 12 bases are a match to TRBD2. CDR1 is ENHRY and CDR2 is SYGVKD in the germline V gene. V lost 5 bases, J lost 4 bases, and 11 bases stayed unmatched. The CDR3 has 18 amino acids.

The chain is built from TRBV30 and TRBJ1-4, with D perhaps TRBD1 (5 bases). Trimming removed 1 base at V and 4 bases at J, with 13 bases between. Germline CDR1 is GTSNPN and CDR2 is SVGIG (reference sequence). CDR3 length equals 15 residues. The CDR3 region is CAWSGGPENNEKLFF. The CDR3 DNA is TGTGCCTGGAGTGGGGGACCGGAGAATAATGAAAAACTGTTTTTT.